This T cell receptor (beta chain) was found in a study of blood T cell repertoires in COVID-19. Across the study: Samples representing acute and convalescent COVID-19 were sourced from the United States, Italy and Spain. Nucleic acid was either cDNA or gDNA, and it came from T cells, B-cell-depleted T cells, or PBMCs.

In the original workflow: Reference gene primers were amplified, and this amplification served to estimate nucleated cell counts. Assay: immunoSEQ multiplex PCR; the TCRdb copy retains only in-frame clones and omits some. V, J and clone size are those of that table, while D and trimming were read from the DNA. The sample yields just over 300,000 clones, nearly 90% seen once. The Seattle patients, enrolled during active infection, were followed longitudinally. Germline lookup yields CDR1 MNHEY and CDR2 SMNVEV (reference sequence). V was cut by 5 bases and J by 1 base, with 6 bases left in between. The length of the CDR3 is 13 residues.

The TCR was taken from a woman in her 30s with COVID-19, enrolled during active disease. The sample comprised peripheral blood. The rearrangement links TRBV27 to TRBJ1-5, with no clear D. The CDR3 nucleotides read TGTGCCAGCAGTCCGCGGAGCAATCAGCCCCAGCATTTT. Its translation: CASSPRSNQPQHF.